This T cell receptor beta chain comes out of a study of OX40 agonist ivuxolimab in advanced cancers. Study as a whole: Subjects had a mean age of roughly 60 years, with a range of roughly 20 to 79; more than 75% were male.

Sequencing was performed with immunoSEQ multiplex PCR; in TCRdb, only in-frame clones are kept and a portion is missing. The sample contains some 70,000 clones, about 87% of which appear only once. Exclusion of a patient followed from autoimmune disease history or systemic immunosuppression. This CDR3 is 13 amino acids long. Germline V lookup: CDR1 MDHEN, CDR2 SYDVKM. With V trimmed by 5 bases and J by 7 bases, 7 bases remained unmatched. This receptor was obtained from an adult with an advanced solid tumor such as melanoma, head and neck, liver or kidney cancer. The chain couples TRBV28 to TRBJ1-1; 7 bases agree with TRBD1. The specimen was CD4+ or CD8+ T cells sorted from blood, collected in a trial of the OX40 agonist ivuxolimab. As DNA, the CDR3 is TGTGCCAGCAGTCCCGTCGACAGGGTTGAAGCTTTCTTT. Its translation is CASSPVDRVEAFF.